This T cell receptor (beta chain) was documented in a study of control samples from healthy donors and cancer patients. The CDR3 length is 10 residues. V was clipped by 5 bases and J by 7 bases, with 9 bases between them. Per germline, CDR1 DFQATT and CDR2 SNEGSKA (reference sequence). Clones were sequenced by immunoSEQ multiplex PCR, and TCRdb holds only the in-frame ones, with some missing. The table includes roughly 130,000 clones, about 95% detected once. This chain uses TRBV20-1 with TRBJ2-7, with D unclear. This TCR was recovered from a man aged 25-40 years in good health. Sequenced: blood. CDR3 nucleotides: TGCAGTGCTTTAAGGAAGGAGCAGTACTTC. Translating gives CSALRKEQYF.